The sample holds a few counts of the clone carrying this T cell receptor (beta chain). CDR3 length: 12 residues. Between the trimmed V and J ends, which lost 3 bases and 11 bases, there was a span of 12 bases. Germline CDR1 is SGHDT and CDR2 is YYEEEE. TCRdb reprocessed the 5' RACE reads via MiXCR and lists one record per CDR3 protein. The data show 360,000 or so distinct CDR3 sequences, with about 9.9% seen just once and 18% held by the top ten. The source of the sample is a study of T cells after yellow fever vaccination. The sample here was PBMCs, taken on the day of the first yellow fever vaccination. The rearrangement links TRBV5-6 to TRBJ2-4, with D uncertain. The TCR comes from a man between 18 and 35 years old who received the YFV17D yellow fever vaccine. The CDR3 nucleotides are TGTGCCAGCAGCTCGCATCTTGGCGTTCAGTACTTC. Its protein is CASSSHLGVQYF.